These T cell receptor beta chains were read from a single sample in a study of STAT5B mutations in CD4+ large granular lymphocyte leukemia. Produced via immunoSEQ multiplex PCR; TCRdb's table is partial and in-frame only. The table shows about 24,000 clones, with around 79% occurring only once. Sequences were obtained from CD4+ T cells from blood buffy coats. The source of these receptors is a human donor in good health. The CDR3 runs from the conserved cysteine through the conserved F or W. D genes are given only for firm matches. Expanded clones are given a class, and other clones once, few, many or no size at all.

J gene,V gene,clone size,D gene,CDR3 protein,CDR3 DNA
TRBJ1-2,TRBV6-6,NA,NA,CASSRRSYGYTF,TGTGCCAGCAGCCGGCGCAGCTATGGCTACACCTTC
TRBJ1-1,TRBV30,NA,TRBD1,CACPRQGGGAFF,TGTGCCTGCCCCCGACAGGGAGGTGGAGCTTTCTTT
TRBJ1-5,TRBV6-5,NA,NA,CASGGYSNQPQHF,TGTGCCAGTGGGGGTTATAGCAATCAGCCCCAGCATTTT
TRBJ2-7,TRBV9,NA,TRBD1,CASSAGGQGAREQYF,TGTGCCAGCAGCGCGGGGGGACAGGGGGCCCGCGAGCAGTACTTC
TRBJ2-1,TRBV28,NA,TRBD2,CASSLGGTSGSQNEQFF,TGTGCCAGCAGTTTAGGCGGGACTAGCGGGAGTCAGAATGAGCAGTTCTTC
TRBJ2-7,TRBV4-3,NA,NA,CASSQSTQGSGEQYF,TGCGCCAGCAGCCAATCTACCCAGGGGTCGGGTGAGCAGTACTTC
TRBJ2-3,TRBV7-2,few,NA,CASSLRSISTDTQYF,TGTGCCAGCAGCTTAAGAAGCATTAGCACAGATACGCAGTATTTT
TRBJ2-1,TRBV5-1,NA,TRBD2,CASSLGAGGQAEQFF,TGCGCCAGCAGCTTGGGGGCGGGGGGGCAAGCTGAGCAGTTCTTC
TRBJ1-2,TRBV15,NA,NA,CATSSWESYTF,TGTGCCACCAGCAGCTGGGAGAGCTACACCTTC
TRBJ2-1,TRBV20-1,NA,NA,CSAPNYNEQFF,TGCAGTGCCCCGAATTACAATGAGCAGTTCTTC
TRBJ2-1,TRBV5-6,NA,NA,CASSPPPRGASNEQFF,TGTGCCAGCAGCCCGCCGCCCCGGGGGGCTTCTAATGAGCAGTTCTTC
TRBJ1-2,TRBV6-5,NA,NA,CASSYSGGGAGYTF,TGTGCCAGCAGTTACTCGGGGGGGGGCGCTGGCTACACCTTC
TRBJ2-3,TRBV15,NA,NA,CATSRDRPPEGTQYF,TGTGCCACCAGCAGAGATCGACCGCCGGAGGGTACGCAGTATTTT
TRBJ2-6,TRBV30,NA,TRBD1,CAWSARGFGANVLTF,TGTGCCTGGAGTGCCAGGGGGTTTGGGGCCAACGTCCTGACTTTC
TRBJ2-3,TRBV2,NA,TRBD1,CASSLTGVSADTQYF,TGTGCCAGCAGCCTGACAGGGGTGAGCGCAGATACGCAGTATTTT
TRBJ2-5,TRBV27,NA,NA,CASSLSQRDMASRRQETQYF,TGTGCCAGCAGTTTATCCCAGAGGGATATGGCCTCCAGGAGACAAGAGACCCAGTACTTC
TRBJ1-1,TRBV27,few,NA,CASSRTRLNTEAFF,TGTGCCAGCAGCCGGACAAGATTGAACACTGAAGCTTTCTTT
TRBJ2-7,TRBV29-1,NA,NA,CSVEGFSYEQYF,TGCAGCGTCGAGGGTTTCTCCTACGAGCAGTACTTC
TRBJ1-2,TRBV11-2,few,TRBD1,CASSLSRGRGDYGYTF,TGTGCCAGCAGCTTATCACGGGGCAGGGGGGACTATGGCTACACCTTC
TRBJ2-7,TRBV5-1,NA,NA,CASSPTGAGAYEQYF,TGCGCCAGCAGCCCTACGGGGGCCGGGGCCTACGAGCAGTACTTC
TRBJ2-1,TRBV6-1,NA,NA,CASSEGGQRYNEQFF,TGTGCCAGCAGTGAGGGGGGTCAGAGATACAATGAGCAGTTCTTC
TRBJ1-4,TRBV27,NA,NA,CASSLKGTFNEKLFF,TGTGCCAGCAGTTTAAAGGGCACCTTCAATGAAAAACTGTTTTTT
TRBJ2-3,TRBV5-1,NA,NA,CASSSLGITDTQYF,TGCGCCAGCAGCTCGCTTGGGATCACAGATACGCAGTATTTT
TRBJ1-1,TRBV6-6,NA,TRBD1,CASSLRTGNTEAFF,TGTGCCAGCAGTCTCCGGACAGGGAACACTGAAGCTTTCTTT
TRBJ1-1,TRBV7-2,NA,NA,CASSLNPGEGTEAFF,TGTGCCAGCAGCTTAAACCCAGGGGAGGGCACTGAAGCTTTCTTT
TRBJ2-5,TRBV11-2,NA,NA,CASSGRSGLQETQYF,TGTGCCAGCAGCGGGCGCTCCGGGCTCCAAGAGACCCAGTACTTC
TRBJ1-5,TRBV7-8,once,TRBD1,CASSLRQGSLANQPQHF,TGTGCCAGCAGCTTACGACAGGGTAGTTTGGCCAATCAGCCCCAGCATTTT
TRBJ2-6,TRBV10-3,NA,TRBD1,CAISESPDRGSRAGANVLTF,TGTGCCATCAGTGAGTCGCCGGACAGGGGTTCCAGAGCTGGGGCCAACGTCCTGACTTTC
TRBJ2-2,TRBV7-3,NA,TRBD1,CASKPGQGWSGELFF,TGTGCCAGCAAACCGGGACAGGGATGGTCCGGGGAGCTGTTTTTT
TRBJ2-3,TRBV10-3,NA,TRBD2,CAIGERDTDTQYF,TGTGCCATCGGGGAGCGGGACACAGATACGCAGTATTTT
TRBJ2-7,TRBV30,NA,TRBD1,CAWSVLDRDDEQYF,TGTGCCTGGAGTGTACTCGACAGGGACGACGAGCAGTACTTC
TRBJ1-1,TRBV27,NA,NA,CASRGREAFF,TGTGCCAGCAGGGGACGTGAAGCTTTCTTT
TRBJ2-3,TRBV29-1,NA,TRBD1,CSGLDRADTQYF,TGCAGCGGCCTGGACAGGGCGGATACGCAGTATTTT
TRBJ1-5,TRBV6-1,NA,NA,CASSRGGGEAQPQHF,TGTGCCAGCAGTAGGGGGGGCGGGGAGGCTCAGCCCCAGCATTTT
TRBJ2-3,TRBV9,NA,TRBD2,CASSVATSGGDTQYF,TGTGCCAGCAGCGTAGCTACTAGCGGTGGGGATACGCAGTATTTT
TRBJ2-7,TRBV18,NA,NA,CASSPAQSLYEQYF,TGTGCCAGCTCACCAGCTCAGAGCCTCTACGAGCAGTACTTC
TRBJ2-5,TRBV7-6,NA,TRBD2,CASSSPLAGGQETQYF,TGTGCCAGCAGCTCCCCTCTAGCGGGAGGCCAAGAGACCCAGTACTTC
TRBJ1-1,TRBV28,NA,NA,CASSLGGNRDTEAFF,TGTGCCAGCAGTTTAGGCGGGAATAGGGACACTGAAGCTTTCTTT
TRBJ1-3,TRBV6-6,once,NA,CASSQGLNSGNTIYF,TGTGCCAGCAGCCAAGGACTGAACTCTGGAAACACCATATATTTT
TRBJ2-6,TRBV10-2,NA,TRBD1,CASSSDRRTGANVLTF,TGCGCCAGCAGTTCGGACAGGAGGACTGGGGCCAACGTCCTGACTTTC
TRBJ2-5,TRBV7-2,NA,NA,CASSNRGRLETQYF,TGTGCCAGCAGCAATCGGGGCAGGTTAGAGACCCAGTACTTC
TRBJ1-1,TRBV5-1,few,NA,CASSFPSQGATEAFF,TGCGCCAGCAGCTTCCCCTCGCAGGGAGCCACTGAAGCTTTCTTT
TRBJ2-3,TRBV5-1,NA,NA,CASSRPTDTQYF,TGCGCCAGCAGCCGACCCACAGATACGCAGTATTTT
TRBJ2-3,TRBV29-1,NA,NA,CSVDLAGTSTDTQYF,TGCAGCGTGGACTTAGCTGGCACTAGCACAGATACGCAGTATTTT
TRBJ2-7,TRBV27,NA,NA,CATALSIAASYEQYF,TGTGCCACAGCCTTATCCATCGCTGCCTCCTACGAGCAGTACTTC
TRBJ2-7,TRBV15,NA,TRBD1,CATSSPGQREYEQYF,TGTGCCACCAGCTCACCGGGACAGCGCGAGTACGAGCAGTACTTC
TRBJ1-6,TRBV29-1,NA,TRBD1,CSAGEGDRSPLHF,TGCAGCGCTGGGGAGGGGGACAGATCACCCCTCCACTTT
TRBJ2-7,TRBV6-5,NA,NA,CASRNLRDSPYEQYF,TGTGCCAGCAGGAACCTCCGGGACTCACCCTACGAGCAGTACTTC
TRBJ2-1,TRBV5-1,NA,TRBD2,CASSKGLAGLNEQFF,TGCGCCAGCAGCAAGGGACTAGCGGGGCTCAATGAGCAGTTCTTC
TRBJ2-7,TRBV18,NA,NA,CASSYDGTYEQYF,TGTGCCAGCTCTTACGACGGAACCTACGAGCAGTACTTC
TRBJ2-3,TRBV12-5,NA,NA,CASGLFGSTDTQYF,TGTGCTAGTGGTTTGTTTGGTTCGACAGATACGCAGTATTTT
TRBJ2-5,TRBV19,NA,NA,CASRAPEGTQETQYF,TGTGCCAGTAGGGCCCCGGAGGGGACCCAAGAGACCCAGTACTTC
TRBJ1-2,TRBV5-1,few,TRBD1,CASSFNRGGYTF,TGCGCCAGCAGCTTCAACAGGGGCGGATACACCTTC